Sequencing of this T cell receptor (beta chain) was carried out in a study of somatic mutations in cytotoxic T cells in rheumatoid arthritis. Study-level background: Certain T-cell populations stained with V beta antibodies were FACS-sorted to nearly 100% purity, and V beta1+ cells were TCRB-sequenced.

Looked up from germline, CDR1 is LGHNA and CDR2 is YNFKEQ. Trimming pared 0 bases from V and 0 bases from J, leaving 9 bases between. CDR3 length: 16 amino acids. General study findings and limits: Clonality of CD8+ T cells, which was compared between rheumatoid arthritis patients and age-matched healthy controls, did not differ significantly. For about an eighth of the 65 patients, a single CD8+ clone accounted for more than 20% of CD8+ cells.

This clone turned up a few times. Antigen: not known. Blood donors with median age about 60 years (range about 20-80), 55% to 65% female, served as healthy controls. Profiling relied on immunoSEQ multiplex PCR, and the TCRdb table lists in-frame clones only, not all of them. The table lists about 26,000 clones, around 80% of them singletons. The receptor comes from a man aged 50-59 years in good health. The chain joins TRBV4-2 to TRBJ1-5; no firm D call. The sample consisted of CD8+ T cells sorted from blood. The CDR3 DNA reads as TGTGCCAGCAGCCAAGAGCGGGGTTTTAGCAATCAGCCCCAGCATTTT. Protein sequence: CASSQERGFSNQPQHF.